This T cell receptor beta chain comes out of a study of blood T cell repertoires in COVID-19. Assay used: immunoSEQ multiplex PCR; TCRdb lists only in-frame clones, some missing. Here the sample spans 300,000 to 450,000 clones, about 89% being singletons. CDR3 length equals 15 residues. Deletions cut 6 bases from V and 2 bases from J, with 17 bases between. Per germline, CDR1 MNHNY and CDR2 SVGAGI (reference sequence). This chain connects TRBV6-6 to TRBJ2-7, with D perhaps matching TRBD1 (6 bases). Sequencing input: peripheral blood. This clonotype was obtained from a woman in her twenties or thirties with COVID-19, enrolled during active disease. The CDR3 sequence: CASRDARDIPYEQYF. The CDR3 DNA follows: TGTGCCAGCAGAGATGCCCGGGACATCCCCTACGAGCAGTACTTC.